The rows below give T cell receptor beta chains drawn from one sample of a study of T cell changes during pregnancy in multiple sclerosis. The method was immunoSEQ multiplex PCR; TCRdb's version includes in-frame clones alone and lacks a portion of them. The data show about 80,000 clones, about 90% seen once. Sequenced material: peripheral blood, taken before pregnancy. These receptors originate from a female donor with multiple sclerosis, enrolled in a pregnancy study. CDR3s include the opening cysteine and the closing phenylalanine or tryptophan. D genes are given only for firm matches. Only some rows state a clone size, as once, few, many or a class for expanded clones.

d_call clone_size j_call v_call cdr3_nt cdr3_aa
TRBD1 - TRBJ1-2 TRBV29-1 TGCAGCACCGGGACAGGGGGAGTCTATGGCTACACCTTC CSTGTGGVYGYTF
- once TRBJ2-1 TRBV18 TGTGCCAGCTCCCTCGGGAGCTCCTACAATGAGCAGTTCTTC CASSLGSSYNEQFF
TRBD1 - TRBJ2-1 TRBV6-5 TGTGCCTGCGGGACAGGGGGAGTCAATGAGCAGTTCTTC CACGTGGVNEQFF
TRBD2 once TRBJ2-3 TRBV5-1 TGCGCCAGTAATTTAGCGGGTGTTGGCACAGATACGCAGTATTTT CASNLAGVGTDTQYF
TRBD1 - TRBJ2-7 TRBV5-1 TGCGCCAGCAGCGAGGGACAGGGGGCCTACGAGCAGTACTTC CASSEGQGAYEQYF
- - TRBJ2-5 TRBV14 TGTGCCAGCAGCCAACGGCCTACAATCATTCCGATAGCGGAAGAGACCCAGTACTTC CASSQRPTIIPIAEETQYF
- - TRBJ2-3 TRBV27 TGTGCCAGCAGTTTCCAAGTTCCGGGAACATCTAGAAGCACAGATACGCAGTATTTT CASSFQVPGTSRSTDTQYF
TRBD2 - TRBJ2-2 TRBV27 TGTGCCAGCAGTTCCTTCGCTAGCGGGGCGAACACCGGGGAGCTGTTTTTT CASSSFASGANTGELFF
- - TRBJ2-5 TRBV7-9 TGTGCCATCGGCCCCGGGAGTAAAGAGACCCAGTACTTC CAIGPGSKETQYF
TRBD1 - TRBJ1-5 TRBV28 TGTGCCAGCAGTGACCAGGGGGCTCCGGAGGGTCAGCCCCAGCATTTT CASSDQGAPEGQPQHF
TRBD2 once TRBJ2-1 TRBV2 TGTGCCAGCAGACAACCGGGACTAGCGGGGTACAATGAGCAGTTCTTC CASRQPGLAGYNEQFF
TRBD2 - TRBJ2-1 TRBV9 TGTGCCAGCAGCCAGCGGGACGGGAGTGAGCAGTTCTTC CASSQRDGSEQFF
TRBD2 - TRBJ2-5 TRBV5-1 TGCGCCAGCAGTCCTTCGGGGGGAGAGACCCAGTACTTC CASSPSGGETQYF
- - TRBJ1-5 TRBV6-1 TGTGCCAGCAGTGTTGGCAGAGGAGGTCAGCCCCAGCATTTT CASSVGRGGQPQHF
TRBD2 - TRBJ2-5 TRBV29-1 TGCAGCGCTCGGACTAGCGGGAGCGAGGAGACCCAGTACTTC CSARTSGSEETQYF